This T cell receptor (beta chain) was profiled in a study of monozygotic twins with inflammatory bowel disease (dated by TCRdb to about 2019). Context from the whole study: A total of 28 monozygotic twin pairs were included in the full study, comprising nine German pairs (four IBD-concordant, five IBD-discordant) and 19 IBD-discordant Danish pairs. The search for disease-associated traits relied mainly on comparing, within discordant pairs, IBD patients with their genetically identical healthy co-twins. Each individual had, on average, about 151 000 unique TCRalpha sequences and 181 000 unique TCRbeta sequences available for analysis.

The protocol used for the library was 5' RACE. For each TCR library, roughly 3,600 ng of total RNA was used. For each sample, cDNA synthesis with SMARTScribe reverse transcriptase was split into eight separate reactions. Unique molecular identifiers containing a 6-nucleotide sample barcode were introduced through template switching during cDNA synthesis. TCRalpha and TCRbeta cDNA was amplified by two nested PCRs of about 15 and 9 cycles, with bead purification after each PCR. Before amplification, cDNA was treated with uracil DNA-glycosylase and purified using the QIAquick PCR purification kit. The second PCR was the step at which Illumina TruSeq-compatible adapters and sample-specific barcodes were added. Library quality and concentration were assessed using TapeStation and Qubit, and roughly 5 ng of each library was pooled. Sequencing of the pooled libraries was done on an Illumina HiSeq2500 single-index Rapid Run using custom sequencing primers and 2 x 100 bp reads. In the authors' own workflow: PCR and sequencing errors were corrected by UMI-based consensus assembly using MiGEC version 1.2.6. V(D)J alignment, clonotype assembly and CDR3 extraction were performed with MiXCR version 2.1.1. Gene usage, clonotype sharing and MAIT/NKT TCR abundance were normalised by analysing the top 1000, 10 000 and 20 000 clonotypes per sample. Diversity was computed as the inverse Simpson index with the vegan R package after downsampling to 27 000 UMIs. Paired Mann-Whitney U tests were applied to discordant twin pairs, and Benjamini-Hochberg correction was used for multiple testing. Each CDR3 protein sequence appears as one entry after TCRdb reprocessed the reads, and no DNA is included. TCRdb, rather than the study authors, made the V and J calls. The table kept for this sample lists about 350,000 distinct CDR3 sequences. The ten largest clones represent around 2% of the sample.

Taken from cysteine to phenylalanine, the CDR3 has 14 residues. A DNA sequence was not provided. Sequences SEHNR (CDR1) and FQNEAQ (CDR2) are obtained from the germline V gene (reference sequence). Paper-wide results and their limitations: Distinction between different T cell subtypes could not be achieved in the analysis. Concordant and discordant twins showed no difference in repertoire similarity, possibly because of limited statistical power. No single strong signal or clonotype linked to IBD turned up in the results, so the idea that one exists was not supported. IBD patients had lower TCRbeta repertoire diversity, measured by the inverse Simpson index, than their healthy co-twins. Background noise and inter-individual variability may have been introduced into the repertoires by the differing immunosuppressive treatments among patients. Compared with healthy twins, IBD patients had fewer clonotypes in common with other individuals, a difference most pronounced in patients showing signs of disease activity.

For this clonotype: Its cognate antigen has yet to be identified.

From each donor, a 2.5 ml peripheral blood sample was collected into PAXgene tubes and kept at -80 degrees C. Without any T cell sorting, total RNA was extracted from whole blood using the PAXgene blood miRNA kit on an automated QIAcube. Peripheral blood from monozygotic twin pairs who were concordant or discordant for inflammatory bowel disease underwent deep TCRalpha and TCRbeta repertoire profiling using unique molecular barcoding. Smoking habits were recorded for all twin pairs, with individuals classified as current, former or never smokers. In this chain, TRBV7-9 is recombined with TRBJ1-1; the D gene TCRdb calls, TRBD1, cannot be checked with no DNA. This clonotype was obtained from a human donor with ulcerative colitis or Crohn's disease, or a healthy co-twin of an affected twin (not recorded which). The sequenced sample was blood. The CDR3 reads as follows: CASSLRGGSTEAFF.